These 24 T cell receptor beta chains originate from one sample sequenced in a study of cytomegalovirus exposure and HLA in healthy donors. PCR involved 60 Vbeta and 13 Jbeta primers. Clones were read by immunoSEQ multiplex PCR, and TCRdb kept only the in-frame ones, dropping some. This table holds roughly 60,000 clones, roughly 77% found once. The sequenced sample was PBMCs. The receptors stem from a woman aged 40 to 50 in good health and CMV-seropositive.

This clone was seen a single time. CDR3 protein: CASSPRPGGSDSPLHF. CDR3 bases: TGTGCCAGCAGCCCCCGTCCGGGCGGGTCCGATTCACCCCTCCACTTT. The chain employs TRBV5-4 and TRBJ1-6; D gene ambiguous. Germline CDR1 and CDR2: SGHNT and YYREEE (reference sequence). This CDR3 has 16 residues. Trimming shortened V by 4 bases and J by 8 bases, and 19 bases separated the two germline ends.

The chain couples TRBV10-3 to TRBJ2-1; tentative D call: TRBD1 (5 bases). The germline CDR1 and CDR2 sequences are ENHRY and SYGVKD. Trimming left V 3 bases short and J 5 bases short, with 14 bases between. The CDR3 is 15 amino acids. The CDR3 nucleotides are TGTGCCATCAGTGAAGGGGCAGGGTTGGACAATGAGCAGTTCTTC. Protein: CAISEGAGLDNEQFF.

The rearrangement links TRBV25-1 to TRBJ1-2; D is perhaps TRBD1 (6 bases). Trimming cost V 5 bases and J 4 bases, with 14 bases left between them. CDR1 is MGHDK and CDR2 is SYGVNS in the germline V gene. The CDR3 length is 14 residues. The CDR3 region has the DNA TGTGCCAGCAGTAATCCAGGGGATGTCTATGGCTACACCTTC. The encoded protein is CASSNPGDVYGYTF.

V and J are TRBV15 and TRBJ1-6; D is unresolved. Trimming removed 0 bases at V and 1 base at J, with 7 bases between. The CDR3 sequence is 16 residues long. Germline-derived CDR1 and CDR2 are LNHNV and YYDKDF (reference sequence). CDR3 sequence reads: CATSRDPNSYNSPLHF. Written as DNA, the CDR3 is TGTGCCACCAGCAGAGACCCCAATTCCTATAATTCACCCCTCCACTTT.

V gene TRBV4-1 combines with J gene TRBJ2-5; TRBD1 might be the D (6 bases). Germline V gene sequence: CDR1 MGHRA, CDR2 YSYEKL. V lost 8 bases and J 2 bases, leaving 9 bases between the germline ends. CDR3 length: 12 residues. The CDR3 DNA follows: TGCGCCAGCGCCGACAGGCAAGAGACCCAGTACTTC. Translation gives CASADRQETQYF.

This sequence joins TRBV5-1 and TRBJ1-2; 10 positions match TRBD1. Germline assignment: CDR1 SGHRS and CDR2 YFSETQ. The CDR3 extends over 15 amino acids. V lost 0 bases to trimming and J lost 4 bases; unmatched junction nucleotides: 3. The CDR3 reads CASSLAGTGVYGYTF. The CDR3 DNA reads TGCGCCAGCAGCTTGGCAGGGACAGGGGTCTATGGCTACACCTTC.

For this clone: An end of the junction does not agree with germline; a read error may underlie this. This chain's CDR3 is CSSSSSGGPPGANVLTF. The CDR3 DNA sequence: TGTTCCAGCAGCTCCAGCGGGGGCCCGCCTGGGGCCAACGTCCTGACTTTC. This chain connects TRBV7-9 to TRBJ2-6, with 8 bases fitting TRBD2. CDR3 length: 17 amino acids. The germline V gene has CDR1 SEHNR and CDR2 FQNEAQ (reference sequence). Drawing the rest from reference TRBV7-9 and TRBJ2-6, the complete variable domain is DTGVSQNPRHKITKRGQNVTFRCDPISEHNRLYWYRQTLGQGPEFLTYFQNEAQLEKSRLLSDRFSAERPKGSFSTLEIQRTEQGDSAMYLCSSSSSGGPPGANVLTFGAGSRLTVL.

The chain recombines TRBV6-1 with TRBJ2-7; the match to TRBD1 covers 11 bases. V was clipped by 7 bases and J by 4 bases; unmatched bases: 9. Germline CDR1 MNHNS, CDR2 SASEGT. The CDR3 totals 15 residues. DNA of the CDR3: TGTGCCAGCACTTTGGCCGGGACAGGGGGTTACGAGCAGTACTTC. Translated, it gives CASTLAGTGGYEQYF.

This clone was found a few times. The CDR3 spells CASTHWGGNQPQHF. The DNA of the CDR3 is TGTGCCAGTACCCATTGGGGGGGGAATCAGCCCCAGCATTTT. The chain joins TRBV19 to TRBJ1-5, with a possible D match to TRBD1 (5 bases). The CDR3 is 14 residues long. Germline CDR1 and CDR2: LNHDA and SQIVND (reference sequence). V was shortened by 7 bases and J by 4 bases, with 14 bases between the two germline ends.

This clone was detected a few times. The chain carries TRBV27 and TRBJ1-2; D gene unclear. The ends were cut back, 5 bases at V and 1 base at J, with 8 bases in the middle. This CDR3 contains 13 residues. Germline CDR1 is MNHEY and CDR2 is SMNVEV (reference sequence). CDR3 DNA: TGTGCCAGCAGTGGCAGTTTTAACTATGGCTACACCTTC. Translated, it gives CASSGSFNYGYTF.

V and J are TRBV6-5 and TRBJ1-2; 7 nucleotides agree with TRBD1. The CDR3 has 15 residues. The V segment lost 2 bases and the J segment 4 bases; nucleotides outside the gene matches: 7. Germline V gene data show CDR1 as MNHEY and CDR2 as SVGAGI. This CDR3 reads CASSYTGQEGYGYTF. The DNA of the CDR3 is TGTGCCAGCAGTTACACCGGACAGGAGGGCTATGGCTACACCTTC.

The CDR3 sequence: CASSLGFSGVNEQFF. For the CDR3, the DNA is TGTGCCAGCAGCTTAGGCTTTAGCGGGGTCAATGAGCAGTTCTTC. This chain connects TRBV7-8 to TRBJ2-1, with TRBD2 identical over 8 bases. The CDR3 contains 15 residues. From germline, CDR1 is SGHVS and CDR2 FQNEAQ. With V trimmed by 1 base and J by 6 bases, 5 bases remained unmatched. The full variable domain, completed using reference TRBV7-8 and TRBJ2-1, is GAGVSQSPRYKVAKRGQDVALRCDPISGHVSLFWYQQALGQGPEFLTYFQNEAQLDKSGLPSDRFFAERPEGSVSTLKIQRTQQEDSAVYLCASSLGFSGVNEQFFGPGTRLTVL.

In DNA, the CDR3 is TGTGCCAGTAGTCCCGCCGGTGATTCACCCCTCCACTTT. It encodes CASSPAGDSPLHF. This sequence joins TRBV19 and TRBJ1-6; no reliable D call. Trimming took off 5 bases at V and 8 bases at J, with 10 bases between the two ends. There are 13 residues in the CDR3. Germline CDR1 is LNHDA and CDR2 is SQIVND (reference sequence).

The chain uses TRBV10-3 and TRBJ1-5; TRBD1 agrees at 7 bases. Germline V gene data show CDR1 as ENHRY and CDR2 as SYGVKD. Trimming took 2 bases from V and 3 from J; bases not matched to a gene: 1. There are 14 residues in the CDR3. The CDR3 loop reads CAISEDRDNQPQHF. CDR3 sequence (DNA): TGTGCCATCAGTGAGGACAGGGACAATCAGCCCCAGCATTTT.

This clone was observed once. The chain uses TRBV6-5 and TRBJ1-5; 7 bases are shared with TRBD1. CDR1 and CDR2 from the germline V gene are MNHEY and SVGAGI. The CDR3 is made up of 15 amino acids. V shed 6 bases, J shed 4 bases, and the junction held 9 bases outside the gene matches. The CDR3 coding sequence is TGTGCCAGCAGGTTTCGGGACAGCTCTAATCAGCCCCAGCATTTT. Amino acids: CASRFRDSSNQPQHF.

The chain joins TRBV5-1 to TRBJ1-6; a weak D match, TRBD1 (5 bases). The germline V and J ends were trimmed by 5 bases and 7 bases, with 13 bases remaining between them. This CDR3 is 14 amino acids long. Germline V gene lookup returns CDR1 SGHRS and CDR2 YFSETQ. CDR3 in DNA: TGCGCCAGCAGTAACCGGACAAGCAATTCACCCCTCCACTTT. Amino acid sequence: CASSNRTSNSPLHF.

DNA of the CDR3: TGTGCCACCAGCAGAGATTCAGACTACGAGCAGTACTTC. It yields the protein CATSRDSDYEQYF. This chain uses TRBV15 with TRBJ2-7; D not certain. The CDR3 length is 13 residues. Germline CDR1 LNHNV, CDR2 YYDKDF (reference sequence). V gave up 0 bases and J gave up 3 bases, with 6 bases separating them.

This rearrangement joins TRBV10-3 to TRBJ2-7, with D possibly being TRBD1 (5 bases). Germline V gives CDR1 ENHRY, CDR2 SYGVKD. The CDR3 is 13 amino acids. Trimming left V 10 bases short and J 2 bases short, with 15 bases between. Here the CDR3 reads CATQGSVTYEQYF. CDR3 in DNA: TGTGCCACCCAGGGTTCGGTCACCTACGAGCAGTACTTC.

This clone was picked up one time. The DNA for the CDR3 is TGTGCCAGCATGAGCAACACTGAAGCTTTCTTT. Its protein is CASMSNTEAFF. This chain joins TRBV28 and TRBJ1-1; D remains ambiguous. Germline CDR1 is MDHEN and CDR2 is SYDVKM. V lost 7 bases and J 2 bases, leaving 5 bases between the germline ends. The CDR3 totals 11 residues.

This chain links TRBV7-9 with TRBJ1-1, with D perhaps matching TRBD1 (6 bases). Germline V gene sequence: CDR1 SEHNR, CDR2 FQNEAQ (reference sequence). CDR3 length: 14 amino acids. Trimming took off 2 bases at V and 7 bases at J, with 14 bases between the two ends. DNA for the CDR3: TGTGCCAGCAGCTTATACAGGGATGGGGGTGAAGCTTTCTTT. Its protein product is CASSLYRDGGEAFF.

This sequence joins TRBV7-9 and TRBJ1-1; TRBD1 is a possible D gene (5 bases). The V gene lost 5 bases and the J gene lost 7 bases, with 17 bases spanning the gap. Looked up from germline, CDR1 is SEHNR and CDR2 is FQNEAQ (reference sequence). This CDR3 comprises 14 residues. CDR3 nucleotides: TGTGCCAGCAGCCCCCCGGGGGGGTTGGATGAAGCTTTCTTT. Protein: CASSPPGGLDEAFF.

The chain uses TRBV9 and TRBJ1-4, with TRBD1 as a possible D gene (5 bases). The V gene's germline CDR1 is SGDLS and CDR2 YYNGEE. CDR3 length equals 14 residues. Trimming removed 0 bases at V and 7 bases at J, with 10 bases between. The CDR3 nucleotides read TGTGCCAGCAGCGTAGCTACAAGGGGTGAAAAACTGTTTTTT. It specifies CASSVATRGEKLFF.

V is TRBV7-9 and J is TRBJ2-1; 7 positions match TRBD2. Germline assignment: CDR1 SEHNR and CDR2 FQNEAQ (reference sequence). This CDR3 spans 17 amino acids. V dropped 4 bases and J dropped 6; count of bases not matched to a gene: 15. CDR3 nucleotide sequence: TGTGCCAGCAGCTCAGGAGTCTGGCGGGGAGGGCCCAATGAGCAGTTCTTC. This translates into CASSSGVWRGGPNEQFF. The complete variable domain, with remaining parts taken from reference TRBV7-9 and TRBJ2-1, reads DTGVSQNPRHKITKRGQNVTFRCDPISEHNRLYWYRQTLGQGPEFLTYFQNEAQLEKSRLLSDRFSAERPKGSFSTLEIQRTEQGDSAMYLCASSSGVWRGGPNEQFFGPGTRLTVL.

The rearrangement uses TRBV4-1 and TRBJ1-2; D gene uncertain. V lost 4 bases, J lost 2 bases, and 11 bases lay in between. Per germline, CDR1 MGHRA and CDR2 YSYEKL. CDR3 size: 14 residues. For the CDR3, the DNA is TGCGCCAGCAGCCGCCTAACGAGGAACTATGGCTACACCTTC. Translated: CASSRLTRNYGYTF.